The 28 T cell receptor beta chains listed next were all sequenced from one sample in a study of blood T cells in healthy people across ages. Then a second PCR, running about 7 to 11 cycles, was carried out with a sample-barcoded 5' primer and a J-beta primer mix. TCRdb processed the 5' RACE reads anew with MiXCR; each CDR3 protein has one entry. Of over 600,000 distinct CDR3 sequences listed, 21% are singletons. Source material: blood. All receptors come from a man aged 65 to 79 in good health.

In its sample, this clonotype was seen a few times. This chain connects TRBV5-1 to TRBJ2-1; 8 positions agree with TRBD1. There are 16 residues in the CDR3. J was trimmed by 6 bases and V by 1 base; bases with no gene match: 9. The germline CDR1 and CDR2 sequences are SGHRS and YFSETQ. CDR3 amino acids: CASSLLSGQGANEQFF. The CDR3 nucleotides read TGCGCCAGCAGCTTGTTATCTGGACAGGGTGCCAATGAGCAGTTCTTC.

CDR3 bases: TGCGCCAGCAGCCCAGGACTCGAATCCGGCTACACCTTC. Amino acid sequence: CASSPGLESGYTF. The chain joins TRBV5-1 to TRBJ1-2, with D unclear. CDR1 and CDR2 (germline): SGHRS, YFSETQ. Trimming removed 4 bases from V and 8 bases from J, with 15 bases in between. The CDR3 spans 13 residues.

This rearrangement joins TRBV7-2 to TRBJ1-2, with 12 bases identical to TRBD1. The CDR3 is 18 amino acids. The trim removed 5 bases at V and 4 bases at J, leaving 14 bases unmatched. Germline CDR1 reads SGHTA; CDR2 reads FQGNSA. This chain's CDR3 is CASSLWRDRGRLSYGYTF. DNA for the CDR3: TGTGCCAGCAGCCTCTGGAGGGACAGGGGGCGCCTTAGCTATGGCTACACCTTC.

The chain has TRBV4-1 and TRBJ1-2; tentative D call: TRBD1 (5 bases). Germline values: CDR1 MGHRA, CDR2 YSYEKL. Trimming pared 0 bases from V and 1 base from J, leaving 18 bases between. The CDR3 sequence is 18 residues long. The CDR3 spells CASSQDVLRGVGNYGYTF. For the CDR3, the DNA is TGCGCCAGCAGCCAAGATGTCCTGAGGGGCGTAGGTAACTATGGCTACACCTTC.

This clonotype was observed a few times. This sequence joins TRBV20-1 and TRBJ1-5, with D hard to call. Germline V gene data show CDR1 as DFQATT and CDR2 as SNEGSKA (reference sequence). Trimming pared 0 bases from V and 9 bases from J, leaving 6 bases between. The CDR3 sequence is 11 residues long. Written as DNA, the CDR3 is TGCAGTGCTAGAGATTTAGGGCCCCAGCATTTT. The encoded protein is CSARDLGPQHF.

The sample holds a few counts of this clonotype. The chain joins TRBV9 to TRBJ2-7; D ambiguous. V was shortened by 2 bases and J by 5 bases, with 11 bases between the two germline ends. CDR1 is SGDLS, CDR2 YYNGEE, per germline. CDR3 size: 13 residues. Here the CDR3 reads CASSVEQDDEQYF. CDR3 nucleotides: TGTGCCAGCAGCGTCGAGCAGGACGACGAGCAGTACTTC.

This chain joins TRBV7-9 and TRBJ1-1; perhaps TRBD1 as D (5 bases). Per germline, CDR1 SEHNR and CDR2 FQNEAQ (reference sequence). V gave up 5 bases and J gave up 2 bases, with 18 bases separating them. CDR3 length: 16 residues. The CDR3 DNA reads as TGTGCCAGCAGCCAAAGGCGGGGGGACCTAAACACTGAAGCTTTCTTT. Protein sequence: CASSQRRGDLNTEAFF.

The V and J genes are TRBV20-1 and TRBJ2-5; 9 nucleotides align to TRBD2. CDR1 is DFQATT and CDR2 is SNEGSKA in the germline V gene (reference sequence). V lost 2 bases and J lost 5; bases outside the gene matches: 6. The CDR3 sequence is 14 residues long. The CDR3 DNA is TGCAGTGCTAGAATAGCGGGAGCTCGGGAGACCCAGTACTTC. It encodes CSARIAGARETQYF.

The chain links TRBV5-4 to TRBJ2-6; possible D gene TRBD1, 5 bases. The CDR3 is 17 amino acids. The V gene's germline CDR1 is SGHNT and CDR2 YYREEE (reference sequence). The V end lost 4 bases, the J end lost 0 bases, and 14 bases lay between the germline ends. CDR3 DNA sequence: TGTGCCAGCAGCCCAGGGTCCGCGAGCTCTGGGGCCAACGTCCTGACTTTC. Amino acids: CASSPGSASSGANVLTF.

This clonotype was counted only a few times. The V gene is TRBV7-9, the J gene TRBJ2-5; D remains ambiguous. The J call may be wrong; the DNA end is better matched by TRBJ2-1. Germline V gene data show CDR1 as SEHNR and CDR2 as FQNEAQ (reference sequence). CDR3 length: 12 amino acids. The CDR3, as DNA: TGTGCCAGCAGCTTGAACTTGGAAGAGCAGTTCTTC. Its translation is CASSLNLEEQFF.

This clonotype has just a few counts. The junction departs from the called germline gene at one end, perhaps through a read error. The chain couples TRBV7-7 to TRBJ2-1; 10 bases agree with TRBD2. This CDR3 has 15 residues. The V gene's germline CDR1 is SSHAT and CDR2 FNYEAQ (reference sequence). The CDR3 here is CASNSASGRLGEQFF. The DNA of the CDR3 is TGTGCTAGCAACTCGGCTAGCGGGAGATTGGGTGAGCAGTTCTTC.

The V call is TRBV2, the J call TRBJ2-1; D is undetermined. Trimming took off 6 bases at V and 8 bases at J, with 11 bases between the two ends. Germline V gene data show CDR1 as SNHLY and CDR2 as FYNNEI. The CDR3 sequence is 12 residues long. This CDR3 is CASRADGHEQFF. Written as DNA, the CDR3 is TGTGCCAGCAGAGCAGATGGGCATGAGCAGTTCTTC.

This clonotype showed up just a few times. For the CDR3, the DNA is TGTGCCAGCAAGGGGACCACAAACTACAATGAGCAGTTCTTC. It codes for CASKGTTNYNEQFF. This chain links TRBV6-5 with TRBJ2-1, with D tentatively TRBD1 or TRBD2 (5 bases each). V was trimmed by 7 bases and J by 3 bases, leaving 13 bases between them. The germline gives CDR1 MNHEY, CDR2 SVGAGI. The CDR3 spans 14 residues.

This clonotype was seen more than once but under ten times. The rearrangement uses TRBV23-1 and TRBJ2-2, with no clear D. TRBV23-1 is an open reading frame whose function is uncertain. V lost 2 bases, J lost 0 bases, and 7 bases lay in between. The CDR3 is 15 residues long. The CDR3 loop is CASSQERTNTGELFF. The CDR3 nucleotides read TGCGCCAGCAGTCAAGAGCGAACGAACACCGGGGAGCTGTTTTTT.

V is TRBV9 and J is TRBJ2-1; 9 bases are shared with TRBD2. Germline V gene data show CDR1 as SGDLS and CDR2 as YYNGEE. This CDR3 comprises 14 residues. Trimming took 2 bases from V and 9 from J; bases not matched to a gene: 6. In DNA, the CDR3 is TGTGCCAGCAGCGTCGGCGGGAGGGCCCCTGAGCAGTTCTTC. Residues: CASSVGGRAPEQFF. The complete variable domain, with remaining parts taken from reference TRBV9 and TRBJ2-1, reads DSGVTQTPKHLITATGQRVTLRCSPRSGDLSVYWYQQSLDQGLQFLIQYYNGEERAKGNILERFSAQQFPDLHSELNLSSLELGDSALYFCASSVGGRAPEQFFGPGTRLTVL.

This clonotype was seen only a few times. The chain recombines TRBV7-2 with TRBJ2-1; 8 bases align to TRBD1. The DNA end favors TRBJ2-5, so the J call may be wrong. Germline loops: CDR1 SGHTA, CDR2 FQGNSA. There are 14 residues in the CDR3. Here the CDR3 reads CASSPQTGAETQYF. Here the CDR3 DNA reads TGTGCCAGCAGCCCCCAGACAGGGGCCGAGACCCAGTACTTC.

V gene TRBV6-2 or TRBV6-3 combines with J gene TRBJ2-3, with 8 bases fitting TRBD2. V was clipped by 2 bases and J by 4 bases; unmatched bases: 2. Per germline, CDR1 MNHEY and CDR2 SVGEGT. This CDR3 contains 14 residues. The CDR3 loop reads CASSYGTSSDTQYF. Written as DNA, the CDR3 is TGTGCCAGCAGTTACGGGACTAGTTCAGATACGCAGTATTTT.

V gene TRBV10-2 combines with J gene TRBJ2-2; 10 bases are shared with TRBD2. The junction had 6 bases not matched to a gene; V was cut back by 4 bases and J by 7 bases. This CDR3 is 15 amino acids long. Germline assignment: CDR1 WSHSY and CDR2 SAAADI. Here the CDR3 reads CASSALAGVGGELFF. The CDR3 DNA follows: TGCGCCAGCAGTGCCCTAGCGGGAGTGGGCGGGGAGCTGTTTTTT.

The chain is built from TRBV20-1 and TRBJ2-3; D not certain. The CDR3 runs to 12 residues. Germline V gene sequence: CDR1 DFQATT, CDR2 SNEGSKA (reference sequence). Trimming removed 1 base at V and 5 bases at J, with 7 bases between. The CDR3 DNA is TGCAGTGCTAGAGTGGTACTAGATACGCAGTATTTT. This encodes CSARVVLDTQYF.

There are a few counts of this clonotype. This chain links TRBV29-1 with TRBJ2-3; D gene ambiguous. Between the trimmed V and J ends, which lost 2 bases and 3 bases, there was a span of 12 bases. The CDR3 covers 14 residues. The V gene's germline CDR1 is SQVTM and CDR2 ANQGSEA. CDR3 sequence: CSVESRLRTDTQYF. The CDR3 nucleotides are TGCAGCGTTGAATCAAGGTTGAGGACAGATACGCAGTATTTT.

The chain links TRBV19 to TRBJ2-3, with D perhaps matching TRBD1 (6 bases). CDR3 length: 13 residues. Germline V lookup: CDR1 LNHDA, CDR2 SQIVND (reference sequence). The V gene lost 3 bases and the J gene lost 8 bases, with 12 bases spanning the gap. DNA for the CDR3: TGTGCCAGTAGTATGGGGGCCCCTACTACGCAGTATTTT. It translates to CASSMGAPTTQYF.

Ten or more counts support this clonotype. This sequence joins TRBV7-6 and TRBJ2-2; no clear D. Germline V CDR1 and CDR2: SGHVS, FNYEAQ. CDR3 size: 13 residues. Between the trimmed V and J ends, which lost 1 base and 3 bases, there was a span of 3 bases. Here the CDR3 reads CASSLGYTGELFF. CDR3 nucleotide sequence: TGTGCCAGCAGCTTAGGGTACACCGGGGAGCTGTTTTTT.

The table lists this clonotype with a few counts. A much larger clone lies one base from this, so it may be a read error. The rearrangement joins TRBV2 to TRBJ2-6; D is unclear. Trimming left V 7 bases short and J 0 bases short, with 4 bases between. CDR1 and CDR2 (germline): SNHLY, FYNNEI. CDR3 length: 13 residues. The CDR3 loop reads CASIPSGANVLTF. CDR3 bases: TGTGCCAGCATCCCCTCTGGGGCCAACGTCCTGACTTTC.

This clonotype was counted once. CDR3 nucleotide sequence: TGCAGCGTAGGCGGGCTAGCGGTTTTTCAAGAGACCCAGTACTTC. Protein product: CSVGGLAVFQETQYF. The chain links TRBV29-1 to TRBJ2-5; 7 bases line up with TRBD2. Germline CDR1 is SQVTM and CDR2 is ANQGSEA. V was clipped by 6 bases and J by 2 bases; unmatched bases: 12. The CDR3 has 15 residues.

The chain is built from TRBV20-1 and TRBJ2-5, with 8 nucleotides matching TRBD2. Germline CDR1 reads DFQATT; CDR2 reads SNEGSKA (reference sequence). There are 16 residues in the CDR3. J was trimmed by 1 base and V by 0 bases; bases with no gene match: 7. DNA of the CDR3: TGCAGTGCTAGAGACCAATCCGGGACTAGCCAAGAGACCCAGTACTTC. Protein product: CSARDQSGTSQETQYF.

The chain uses TRBV5-6 and TRBJ1-4; D possibly corresponds to TRBD1 (6 bases). The CDR3 has 17 amino acids. Germline CDR1 reads SGHDT; CDR2 reads YYEEEE. Trimming stripped 0 bases from V and 5 bases from J, with 17 bases between. CDR3 protein: CASSLVAVQGSNEKLFF. In DNA form, the CDR3 reads TGTGCCAGCAGCTTGGTGGCTGTTCAGGGGTCAAATGAAAAACTGTTTTTT.

The genes are TRBV19 and TRBJ2-3; D might be TRBD1 or TRBD2, each matching 5 bases. Trimming removed 0 bases from V and 2 bases from J, with 9 bases in between. CDR3 length: 15 amino acids. CDR1 LNHDA and CDR2 SQIVND come from the germline V gene (reference sequence). CDR3 loop: CASSIDRGATDTQYF. The DNA of the CDR3 is TGTGCCAGTAGTATAGATAGAGGGGCCACAGATACGCAGTATTTT.

This chain joins TRBV4-3 and TRBJ2-3, with 7 bases lining up with TRBD2. Germline V gene data show CDR1 as LGHNA and CDR2 as YSLEER. The trim removed 0 bases at V and 6 bases at J, leaving 9 bases unmatched. This CDR3 is built from 16 residues. The CDR3 is CASSQDLAGERDTQYF. The CDR3 coding sequence is TGCGCCAGCAGCCAAGATCTCGCGGGAGAGCGGGATACGCAGTATTTT.